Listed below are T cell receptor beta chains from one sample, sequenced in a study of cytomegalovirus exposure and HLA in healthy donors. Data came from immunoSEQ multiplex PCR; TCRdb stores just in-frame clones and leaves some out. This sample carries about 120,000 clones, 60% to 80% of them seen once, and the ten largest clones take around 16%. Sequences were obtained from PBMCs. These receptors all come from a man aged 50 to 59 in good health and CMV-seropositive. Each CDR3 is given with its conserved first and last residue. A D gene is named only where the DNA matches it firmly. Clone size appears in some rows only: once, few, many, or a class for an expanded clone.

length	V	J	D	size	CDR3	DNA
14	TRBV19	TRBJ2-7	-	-	CASSPNPGFAEQYF	TGTGCCAGTAGTCCTAACCCAGGGTTTGCTGAGCAGTACTTC
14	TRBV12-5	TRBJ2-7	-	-	CASGLGTASYEQYF	TGTGCTAGTGGTTTGGGGACAGCCTCCTACGAGCAGTACTTC
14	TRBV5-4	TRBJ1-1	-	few	CASSLMGGDTEAFF	TGTGCCAGCAGCTTGATGGGGGGGGACACTGAAGCTTTCTTT
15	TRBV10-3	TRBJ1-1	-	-	CAISESTGMNTEAFF	TGTGCCATCAGTGAGTCGACGGGAATGAACACTGAAGCTTTCTTT
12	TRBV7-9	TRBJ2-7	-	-	CASSTGYYEQYF	TGTGCCAGCAGCACAGGGTACTACGAGCAGTACTTC
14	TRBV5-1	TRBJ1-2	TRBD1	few	CASSLSGQADGYTF	TGCGCCAGCAGCTTGAGCGGACAGGCCGATGGCTACACCTTC
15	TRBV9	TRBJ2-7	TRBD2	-	CASSVGLAGGGEQYF	TGTGCCAGCAGCGTGGGACTAGCGGGAGGGGGCGAGCAGTACTTC
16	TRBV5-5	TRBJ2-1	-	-	CASSLSSQRIYNEQFF	TGTGCCAGCAGCTTGTCTAGCCAGAGAATTTACAATGAGCAGTTCTTC
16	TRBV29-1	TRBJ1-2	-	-	CSVVSFRDFRTWGYTF	TGCAGCGTAGTCAGTTTCCGGGACTTCAGAACTTGGGGCTACACCTTC
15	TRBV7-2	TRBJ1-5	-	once	CASSTVGGRGQPQHF	TGTGCCAGCAGTACGGTGGGAGGGCGAGGTCAGCCCCAGCATTTT
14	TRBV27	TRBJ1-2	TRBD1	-	CASRGGTGVNGYTF	TGTGCCAGCAGGGGTGGGACAGGGGTAAATGGCTACACCTTC
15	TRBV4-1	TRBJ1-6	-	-	CASSQVGGTYSPLHF	TGCGCCAGCAGCCAAGTCGGGGGTACCTACTCACCCCTCCACTTT
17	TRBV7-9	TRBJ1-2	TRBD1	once	CASSLGPGQTPNYGYTF	TGTGCCAGCAGCTTAGGTCCGGGACAGACACCAAACTATGGCTACACCTTC
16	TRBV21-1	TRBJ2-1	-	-	CASSKDRSGGRNEQFF	TGTGCCAGCAGCAAAGATAGGTCGGGGGGGAGGAATGAGCAGTTCTTC
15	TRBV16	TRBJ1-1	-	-	CASSQLSVSNTEAFF	TGTGCCAGCAGCCAATTAAGCGTCAGTAACACTGAAGCTTTCTTT
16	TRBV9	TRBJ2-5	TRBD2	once	CASSVAPSGGQETQYF	TGTGCCAGCAGCGTAGCTCCTAGCGGGGGACAAGAGACCCAGTACTTC
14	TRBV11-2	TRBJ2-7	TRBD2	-	CASSLSSGGAEQYF	TGTGCCAGCAGCTTGAGTAGCGGGGGGGCCGAGCAGTACTTC
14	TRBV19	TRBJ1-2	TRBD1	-	CASMPGQGFYGYTF	TGTGCCAGTATGCCGGGACAGGGGTTTTATGGCTACACCTTC
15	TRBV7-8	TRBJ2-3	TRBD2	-	CASRLAGGNTDTQYF	TGTGCCAGCAGACTAGCGGGGGGTAACACAGATACGCAGTATTTT
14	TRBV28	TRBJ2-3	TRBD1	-	CASRGGQGTDTQYF	TGTGCCAGCAGGGGCGGACAGGGCACAGATACGCAGTATTTT
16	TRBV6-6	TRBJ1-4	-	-	CASSHWQPGANEKLFF	TGTGCCAGCAGTCACTGGCAGCCGGGAGCTAATGAAAAACTGTTTTTT
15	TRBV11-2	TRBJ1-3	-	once	CASSLSLFSGNTIYF	TGTGCCAGCAGCTTATCCCTTTTCTCTGGAAACACCATATATTTT
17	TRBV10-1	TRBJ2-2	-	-	CASSEPSGTLNTGELFF	TGCGCCAGCAGTGAGCCATCCGGGACATTGAACACCGGGGAGCTGTTTTTT
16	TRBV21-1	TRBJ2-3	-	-	CASSKDPGGNTDTQYF	TGTGCCAGCAGCAAAGACCCAGGGGGAAACACAGATACGCAGTATTTT
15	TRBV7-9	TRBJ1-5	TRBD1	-	CASSWGQGSNQPQHF	TGTGCCAGCAGCTGGGGACAGGGTAGCAATCAGCCCCAGCATTTT
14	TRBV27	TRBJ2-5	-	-	CASSTQRDQETQYF	TGTGCCAGCAGTACCCAGCGGGACCAAGAGACCCAGTACTTC
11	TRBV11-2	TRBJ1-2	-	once	CASGDFSGYTF	TGTGCCAGCGGGGACTTCAGCGGCTACACCTTC
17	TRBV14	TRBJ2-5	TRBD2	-	CASSQDIPRAGEETQYF	TGTGCCAGCAGCCAAGATATCCCCAGGGCGGGAGAAGAGACCCAGTACTTC
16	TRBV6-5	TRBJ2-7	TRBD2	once	CASSYSSGARSYEQYF	TGTGCCAGCAGTTACTCTAGCGGGGCCCGCTCCTACGAGCAGTACTTC
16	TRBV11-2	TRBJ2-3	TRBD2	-	CASGSRGLAGPNTQYF	TGTGCCAGCGGCTCCCGGGGACTAGCGGGTCCCAATACGCAGTATTTT
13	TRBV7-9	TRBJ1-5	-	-	CASTGSQGQPQHF	TGTGCCAGCACGGGGTCCCAAGGGCAGCCCCAGCATTTT
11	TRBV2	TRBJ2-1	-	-	CASSSSYEQFF	TGTGCCAGCAGTAGTAGCTATGAGCAGTTCTTC
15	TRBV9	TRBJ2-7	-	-	CASSSLGVISYEQYF	TGTGCCAGCTCCTCTCTTGGAGTTATCTCCTACGAGCAGTACTTC
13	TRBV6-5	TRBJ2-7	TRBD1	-	CATLDRGGYEQYF	TGTGCCACCTTGGACAGGGGTGGCTACGAGCAGTACTTC
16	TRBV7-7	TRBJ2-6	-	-	CASSPGEGRGANVLTF	TGTGCCAGCAGCCCGGGAGAGGGTCGTGGGGCCAACGTCCTGACTTTC